This T cell receptor beta chain originates from a study of T-cell memory formation after mild COVID-19. The table lists this clonotype with many counts. This CDR3 has 15 residues. Trimming cost V 3 bases and J 7 bases; bases outside gene matches: 9. Germline-derived CDR1 and CDR2 are SGHRS and YFSETQ. A single record per CDR3 protein comes from TCRdb applying MiXCR to the 5' RACE reads. Here the sample spans 65,000 to 95,000 distinct CDR3 sequences, roughly 13% being singletons. Sequencing was done on a sample of PBMCs or a T cell subset sorted from them (not recorded which). This TCR derives from a man in his late teens or twenties who had mild COVID-19 (a few samples of this study predate the infection). Cell type and time point are not known. The V gene is TRBV5-1, the J gene TRBJ2-1, with 8 nucleotides matching TRBD2. This chain's CDR3 is CASSYERGPNNEQFF. The CDR3 DNA follows: TGCGCCAGCAGCTACGAGCGGGGGCCCAATAATGAGCAGTTCTTC.